This T cell receptor (beta chain) was identified in a study of blood T cell repertoires in COVID-19. V dropped 4 bases and J dropped 3; count of bases not matched to a gene: 4. The CDR3 is made up of 15 amino acids. The germline V gene encodes CDR1 KGHDR and CDR2 SFDVKD. Clones were read by immunoSEQ multiplex PCR, and TCRdb kept only the in-frame ones, dropping some. The table shows some 400,000 clones, with approximately 90% occurring only once. This TCR was sampled from a middle-aged woman who had been exposed to COVID-19. The chain couples TRBV24-1 to TRBJ2-7; 11 bases agree with TRBD2. The sample consisted of PBMCs or T cells enriched from blood (not recorded which). The DNA of the CDR3 is TGTGCCACCAGTGACCCTACTAGCGGGAGCTACGAGCAGTACTTC. Its translation is CATSDPTSGSYEQYF.